The T cell receptor (beta chain) under discussion was sequenced for a study of T cells in Graves' hyperthyroidism and ophthalmopathy. Pregnant or lactating patients were excluded, as were those with uncontrolled infection or other autoimmune disease. TCR beta CDR3 sequences were amplified from RNA transcripts. HTBI primers drove first-round RT-PCR of the TCR CDR3. MiXCR was run by TCRdb on the multiplex PCR reads, yielding one entry per CDR3 protein. Of roughly 500,000 distinct CDR3 sequences listed, just over 45% are singletons. The germline V gene has CDR1 SGHNT and CDR2 YYREEE (reference sequence). J gave up 5 bases and V 5 bases, and 18 bases lay outside the gene matches. The CDR3 totals 17 residues.

The origin of this receptor is an adult woman with Graves' disease, either hyperthyroidism or ophthalmopathy (not recorded which). Material for sequencing was peripheral blood or thyroid tissue (not recorded which). The V gene is TRBV5-4, the J gene TRBJ1-1; 7 nucleotides align to TRBD1. The CDR3 loop is CASSLRGRGVWNTEAFF. DNA of the CDR3: TGTGCCAGCAGTTTAAGGGGCAGGGGGGTATGGAATACTGAAGCTTTCTTT.